The rows below give T cell receptor beta chains drawn from one sample of a study of OX40 agonist ivuxolimab in advanced cancers. The repertoire was sequenced with immunoSEQ multiplex PCR; TCRdb's copy has only in-frame clones and lacks some. The sample comprises roughly 100,000 clones, 85% to 95% of which are singletons, and around 0.28% rests with the top ten. Source: CD4+ or CD8+ T cells sorted from blood, taken in a trial of the OX40 agonist ivuxolimab. The receptors come from an adult with an advanced solid tumor such as melanoma, head and neck, liver or kidney cancer. Both conserved end residues are part of each CDR3. Fields, in order: D gene, J gene, V gene, clone size, CDR3 protein, CDR3 DNA. D genes are given only for firm matches. Some rows mark clone size as missing; the rest say once, few, many or name a class of expanded clone.

>NA|TRBJ2-3|TRBV7-6|NA
CATGRYSTDTQYF
TGTGCCACGGGGAGATACTCCACAGATACGCAGTATTTT
>NA|TRBJ1-1|TRBV4-3|NA
CASRPNPGITEAFF
TGCGCCAGCAGACCGAACCCAGGAATTACTGAAGCTTTCTTT
>NA|TRBJ2-3|TRBV15|NA
CATSRDIESGSYTDTQYF
TGTGCCACCAGCAGAGATATTGAGAGCGGGTCCTACACAGATACGCAGTATTTT
>NA|TRBJ2-2|TRBV6-5|NA
CASSYQLNPGELFF
TGTGCCAGCAGTTACCAATTAAACCCCGGGGAGCTGTTTTTT
>NA|TRBJ2-5|TRBV7-9|NA
CASSLARVETQYF
TGTGCCAGCAGCTTAGCTAGGGTGGAGACCCAGTACTTC
>NA|TRBJ2-1|TRBV9|NA
CASSVGPNGGEQFF
TGTGCCAGCAGCGTTGGCCCCAATGGGGGGGAGCAGTTCTTC
>TRBD1|TRBJ1-5|TRBV7-8|NA
CASSRIDRGNNQPQHF
TGTGCCAGCAGCCGAATCGACAGGGGTAACAATCAGCCCCAGCATTTT
>NA|TRBJ1-5|TRBV27|NA
CASSQRQGRPYSNQPQHF
TGTGCCAGCAGCCAAAGGCAGGGGCGCCCCTATAGCAATCAGCCCCAGCATTTT
>NA|TRBJ2-3|TRBV6-5|NA
CASSYQSLGGTQYF
TGTGCCAGCAGTTACCAATCACTAGGAGGTACGCAGTATTTT
>NA|TRBJ1-3|TRBV28|once
CASKKGMITGNTIYF
TGTGCCAGCAAGAAGGGGATGATAACTGGAAACACCATATATTTT
>NA|TRBJ2-1|TRBV5-6|NA
CASSSLGSRNEQFF
TGTGCCAGCAGCTCGCTCGGGTCTCGGAATGAGCAGTTCTTC
>NA|TRBJ2-6|TRBV19|NA
CASSIRLSSGANVLTF
TGTGCCAGTAGTATCCGCCTTAGCTCTGGGGCCAACGTCCTGACTTTC
>TRBD2|TRBJ2-1|TRBV28|NA
CASSVPSGDYNEQFF
TGTGCCAGCAGTGTCCCTAGCGGGGACTACAATGAGCAGTTCTTC
>NA|TRBJ2-3|TRBV9|NA
CASSVVGSGDTQYF
TGTGCCAGCAGCGTAGTCGGTAGCGGCGATACGCAGTATTTT
>NA|TRBJ2-2|TRBV7-9|NA
CASDRRANTGELFF
TGTGCCAGCGATCGGCGGGCGAACACCGGGGAGCTGTTTTTT
>NA|TRBJ2-3|TRBV6-1|NA
CASSEDIDTQYF
TGTGCCAGCAGTGAAGATATAGATACGCAGTATTTT
>NA|TRBJ2-7|TRBV7-9|NA
CASSQTSYEQYF
TGTGCCAGCAGCCAGACCTCCTACGAGCAGTACTTC
>TRBD1|TRBJ1-6|TRBV28|NA
CASTPGQPNSPLHF
TGTGCCAGCACGCCGGGACAGCCTAATTCACCCCTCCACTTT
>TRBD2|TRBJ2-1|TRBV7-8|once
CASSGSGVGESSYNEQFF
TGTGCCAGCAGCGGGAGCGGGGTCGGGGAAAGCTCCTACAATGAGCAGTTCTTC
>NA|TRBJ1-5|TRBV28|NA
CASSFSGSGEQPQHF
TGTGCCAGCAGTTTTTCCGGGAGCGGGGAACAGCCCCAGCATTTT
>NA|TRBJ2-7|TRBV6-5|NA
CASRYDGSYEQYF
TGTGCCAGCAGATATGACGGTTCCTACGAGCAGTACTTC
>TRBD1|TRBJ1-2|TRBV9|NA
CASSVDPLTGVNGYTF
TGTGCCAGCAGCGTAGATCCCCTGACAGGGGTTAATGGCTACACCTTC
>NA|TRBJ1-5|TRBV6-5|once
CASSYSGVSSQPQHF
TGTGCCAGCAGTTACTCAGGGGTTTCCAGTCAGCCCCAGCATTTT
>TRBD1|TRBJ1-2|TRBV6-6|NA
CASSYSQGAETF
TGTGCCAGCAGTTACTCGCAGGGGGCGGAAACCTTC
>NA|TRBJ1-6|TRBV30|NA
CAGTGRGGSPLHF
TGTGCCGGAACAGGGAGGGGGGGTTCACCCCTCCACTTT
>NA|TRBJ1-5|TRBV27|NA
CASRRLQGPSNSNQPQHF
TGTGCCAGCAGGAGACTACAGGGTCCAAGTAATAGCAATCAGCCCCAGCATTTT
>NA|TRBJ1-5|TRBV2|NA
CASSEERAVGQPQHF
TGTGCCAGCAGTGAAGAAAGGGCCGTTGGACAGCCCCAGCATTTT
>NA|TRBJ2-2|TRBV2|NA
CASMSPNTGELFF
TGTGCCAGCATGTCCCCGAACACCGGGGAGCTGTTTTTT
>NA|TRBJ1-2|TRBV4-2|NA
CASSRREGYGYTF
TGTGCCAGCAGCCGTCGAGAGGGCTATGGCTACACCTTC